This T cell receptor (beta chain) was sequenced in a study of T cell repertoires and leukemia-associated antigens. Whole-study context: Samples yielded about 3 to 5.0 million effective reads each, approximately 15 million overall.

TCRdb independently ran MiXCR on the 5' RACE reads; one entry per CDR3 protein. The repertoire consists of 9,000 to 15,000 distinct CDR3 sequences, with more than 40% occurring once and the leading ten covering 30% to 40%. This clonotype was observed many times. The target antigen is unknown. General study results and limits: No direct test of specificity or function was done for expanded clones.

Germline V lookup: CDR1 SGHRS, CDR2 YFSETQ. With 1 base removed from V and 7 bases from J, the gap between germline ends came to 14 bases. The CDR3 covers 15 residues. Sequencing was carried out using CD3+ T cells sorted from blood and cultured. The sequence was collected from a female donor in good health. This chain uses TRBV5-1 with TRBJ1-4, with D maybe TRBD1 (5 bases). This CDR3 reads CASSLLAGDGEKLFF. CDR3 in DNA: TGCGCCAGCAGCTTGTTAGCGGGGGACGGTGAAAAACTGTTTTTT.